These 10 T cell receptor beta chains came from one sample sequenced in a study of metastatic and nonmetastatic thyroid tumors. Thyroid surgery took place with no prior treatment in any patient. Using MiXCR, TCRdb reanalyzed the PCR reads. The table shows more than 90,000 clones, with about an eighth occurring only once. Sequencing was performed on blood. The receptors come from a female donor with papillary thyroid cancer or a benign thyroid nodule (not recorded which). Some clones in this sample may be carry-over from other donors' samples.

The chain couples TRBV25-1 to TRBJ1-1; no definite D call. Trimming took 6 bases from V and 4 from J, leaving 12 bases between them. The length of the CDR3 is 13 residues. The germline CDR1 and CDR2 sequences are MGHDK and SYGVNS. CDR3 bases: TGTGCCAGCAGCAGCCTTTTTAGCACTGAAGCTTTCTTT. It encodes CASSSLFSTEAFF.

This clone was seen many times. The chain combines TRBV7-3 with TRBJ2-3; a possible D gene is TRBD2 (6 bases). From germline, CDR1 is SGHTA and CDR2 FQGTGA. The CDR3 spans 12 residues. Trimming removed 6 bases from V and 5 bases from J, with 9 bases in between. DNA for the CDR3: TGTGCCAGCAGTTCCGGGGGAGATACGCAGTATTTT. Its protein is CASSSGGDTQYF.

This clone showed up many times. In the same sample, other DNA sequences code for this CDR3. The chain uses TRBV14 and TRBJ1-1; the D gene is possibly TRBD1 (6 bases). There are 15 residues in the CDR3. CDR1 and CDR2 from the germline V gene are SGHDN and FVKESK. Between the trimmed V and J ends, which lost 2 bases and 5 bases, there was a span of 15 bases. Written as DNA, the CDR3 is TGTGCCAGCAGCCAACTCTTCTGGGGGGCGACTGAAGCTTTCTTT. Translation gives CASSQLFWGATEAFF.

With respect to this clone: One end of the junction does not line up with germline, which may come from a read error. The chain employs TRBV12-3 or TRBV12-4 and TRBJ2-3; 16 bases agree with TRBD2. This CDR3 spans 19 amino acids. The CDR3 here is CASSLGPGLAGGRHRYAVF. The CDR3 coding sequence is TGTGCCAGCAGTTTAGGCCCGGGACTAGCGGGAGGGCGGCACAGATACGCAGTATTT.

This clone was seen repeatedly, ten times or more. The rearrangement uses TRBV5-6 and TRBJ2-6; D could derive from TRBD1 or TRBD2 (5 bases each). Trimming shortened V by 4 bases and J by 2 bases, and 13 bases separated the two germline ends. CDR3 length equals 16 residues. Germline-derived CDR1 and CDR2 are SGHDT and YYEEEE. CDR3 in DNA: TGTGCCAGCAGCCCGGATATGGGGGCTGGGGCCAACGTCCTGACTTTC. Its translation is CASSPDMGAGANVLTF. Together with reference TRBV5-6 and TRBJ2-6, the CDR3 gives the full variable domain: DAGVTQSPTHLIKTRGQQVTLRCSPKSGHDTVSWYQQALGQGPQFIFQYYEEEERQRGNFPDRFSGHQFPNYSSELNVNALLLGDSALYLCASSPDMGAGANVLTFGAGSRLTVL.

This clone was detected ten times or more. The CDR3, as DNA: TGTGCCACCCTTTTGTCCGTGGGGGGTCCAAACAATGAGCAGTTCTTC. Protein product: CATLLSVGGPNNEQFF. V usage is TRBV12-3 or TRBV12-4 and J usage is TRBJ2-1, with D possibly TRBD2 on 6 matching bases. The CDR3 extends over 16 amino acids. The V end was cut by 10 bases, the J end by 5 bases, with 24 bases between.

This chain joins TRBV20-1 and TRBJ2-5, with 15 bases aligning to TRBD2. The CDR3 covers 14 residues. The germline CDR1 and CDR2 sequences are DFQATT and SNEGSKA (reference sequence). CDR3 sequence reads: CMFGLGLAGGSTYF. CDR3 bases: TGCATGTTCGGGTTAGGACTAGCGGGGGGGAGTACGTACTTC.

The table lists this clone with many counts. The CDR3 DNA reads as TGTGCCAGCAGTTATTGGAGCACAGGAACTGGGGCCAACGTCCTGACTTTC. It translates to CASSYWSTGTGANVLTF. V and J are TRBV6-6 and TRBJ2-6; a possible D gene is TRBD1 (5 bases). The germline gives CDR1 MNHNY, CDR2 SVGAGI (reference sequence). Trimming removed 3 bases at V and 2 bases at J, with 14 bases between. There are 17 residues in the CDR3.

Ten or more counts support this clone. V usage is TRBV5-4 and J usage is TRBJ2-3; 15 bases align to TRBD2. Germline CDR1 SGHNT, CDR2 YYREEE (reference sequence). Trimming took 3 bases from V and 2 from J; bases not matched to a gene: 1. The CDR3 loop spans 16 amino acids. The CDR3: CASSWTSGRATDTQYF. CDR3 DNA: TGTGCCAGCAGCTGGACTAGCGGGAGGGCCACAGATACGCAGTATTTT.

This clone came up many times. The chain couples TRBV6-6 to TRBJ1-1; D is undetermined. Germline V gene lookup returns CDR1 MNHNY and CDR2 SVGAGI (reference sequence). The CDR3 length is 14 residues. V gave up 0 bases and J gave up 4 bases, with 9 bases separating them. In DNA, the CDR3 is TGTGCCAGCAGTTACTCACGGGCGGGCACTGAAGCTTTCTTT. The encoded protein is CASSYSRAGTEAFF.